The T cell receptor (beta chain) described here comes from a study of T-cell reconstitution after alpha-beta-depleted transplantation in children. Comments on this clonotype: Antigen: not known.

The study, taken as a whole, reports: At one year after transplant, newly produced T cells mostly accounted for T-cell counts and diversity. Roughly two months post-transplant, alpha-beta T cells reportedly originated from several hundred graft clones that had expanded. Surviving recipient cells, namely T cells and thymic progenitors, were the source of high day-60 TCRbeta diversity in some patients.

TCRbeta library construction was performed incorporating unique molecular identifiers. TCRdb analysed the PCR reads with MiXCR anew, one entry per CDR3 protein. The profile shows about a million distinct CDR3 sequences, around 30% of them singletons. Trimming took off 2 bases at V and 7 bases at J, with 15 bases between the two ends. The CDR3 length is 15 residues. The germline V gene has CDR1 SGHTA and CDR2 FQGNSA. The sequence was collected from a boy younger than two who had a stem cell transplant for SCID, so the T cells may come from the graft donor. The input for sequencing was PBMCs, mostly from graft donor cells, taken 360 days after TCRalphabeta/CD19-depleted stem cell transplant. The chain couples TRBV7-2 to TRBJ2-1, with D perhaps TRBD1 or TRBD2 (5 bases each). CDR3 DNA: TGTGCCAGCAGCTTATCCGTCTCGGGGCTGAATGAGCAGTTCTTC. This codes for CASSLSVSGLNEQFF.